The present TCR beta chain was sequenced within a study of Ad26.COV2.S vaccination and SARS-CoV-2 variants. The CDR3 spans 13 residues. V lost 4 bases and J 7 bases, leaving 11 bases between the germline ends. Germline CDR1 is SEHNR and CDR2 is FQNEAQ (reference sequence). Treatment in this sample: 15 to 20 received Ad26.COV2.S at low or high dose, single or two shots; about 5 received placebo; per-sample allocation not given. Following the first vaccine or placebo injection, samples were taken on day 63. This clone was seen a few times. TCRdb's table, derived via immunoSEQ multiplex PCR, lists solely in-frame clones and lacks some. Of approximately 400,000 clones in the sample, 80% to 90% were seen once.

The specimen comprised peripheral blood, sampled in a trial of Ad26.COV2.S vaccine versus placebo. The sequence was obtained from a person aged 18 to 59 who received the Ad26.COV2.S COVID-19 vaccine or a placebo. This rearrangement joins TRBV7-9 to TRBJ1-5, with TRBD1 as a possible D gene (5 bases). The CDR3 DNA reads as TGTGCCAGCAGCTGGGGGGAAGGACAGCCCCAGCATTTT. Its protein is CASSWGEGQPQHF.